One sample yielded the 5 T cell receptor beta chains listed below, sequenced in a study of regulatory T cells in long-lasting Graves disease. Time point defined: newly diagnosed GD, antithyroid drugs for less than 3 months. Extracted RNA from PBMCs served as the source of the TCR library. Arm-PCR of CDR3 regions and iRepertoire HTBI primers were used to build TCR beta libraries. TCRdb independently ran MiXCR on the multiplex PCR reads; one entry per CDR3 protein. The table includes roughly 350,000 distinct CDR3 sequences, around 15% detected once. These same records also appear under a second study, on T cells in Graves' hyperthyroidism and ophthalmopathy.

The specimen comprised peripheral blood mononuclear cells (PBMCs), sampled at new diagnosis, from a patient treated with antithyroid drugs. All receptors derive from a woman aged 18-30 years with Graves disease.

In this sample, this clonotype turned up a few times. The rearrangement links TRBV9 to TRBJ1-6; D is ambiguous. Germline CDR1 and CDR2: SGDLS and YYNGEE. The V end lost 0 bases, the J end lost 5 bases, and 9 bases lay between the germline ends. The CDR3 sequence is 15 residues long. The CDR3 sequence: CASSVEVTNNSPLHF. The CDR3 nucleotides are TGTGCCAGCAGCGTAGAAGTGACAAATAATTCACCCCTCCACTTT.

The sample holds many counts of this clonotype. The CDR3 DNA sequence: TGTGCCTGGAGTGCTACAGCAACTAGCACAGATACGCAGTATTTT. It encodes CAWSATATSTDTQYF. The chain couples TRBV30 to TRBJ2-3, with D unresolved. CDR1 is GTSNPN and CDR2 is SVGIG in the germline V gene (reference sequence). V was trimmed by 1 base and J by 0 bases, leaving 11 bases between them. This CDR3 is built from 15 residues.

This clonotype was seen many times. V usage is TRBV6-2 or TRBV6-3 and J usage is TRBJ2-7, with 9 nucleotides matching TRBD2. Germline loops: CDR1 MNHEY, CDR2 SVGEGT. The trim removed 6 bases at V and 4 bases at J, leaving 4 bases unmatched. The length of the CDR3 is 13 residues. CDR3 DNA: TGTGCCAGCAGACCCGCGGGGGGGTACGAGCAGTACTTC. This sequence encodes CASRPAGGYEQYF.

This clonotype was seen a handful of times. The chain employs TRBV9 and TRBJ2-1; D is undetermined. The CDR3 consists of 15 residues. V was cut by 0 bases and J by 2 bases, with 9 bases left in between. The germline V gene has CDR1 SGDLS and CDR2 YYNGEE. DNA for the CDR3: TGTGCCAGCAGCGTAGATCTGGCAACCTACAATGAGCAGTTCTTC. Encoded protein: CASSVDLATYNEQFF.

In nucleotides, the CDR3 is TGTGCCAGCAGTTTGACTCCACCGGGACAAGCCTACGAGCAGTACTTC. Its translation: CASSLTPPGQAYEQYF. This rearrangement joins TRBV6-2 or TRBV6-3 to TRBJ2-7; TRBD1 might be the D (6 bases). The CDR3 runs 16 residues. Germline V gene sequence: CDR1 MNHEY, CDR2 SVGEGT. V was cut by 4 bases and J by 2 bases, with 18 bases left in between.